The source of this T cell receptor (beta chain) is a study of T cells in Graves' hyperthyroidism and ophthalmopathy. Template material for amplifying TCR beta CDR3 regions consisted of RNA transcripts. With the HTBI primer set, the TCR CDR3 went through a first round of RT-PCR. MiXCR was run by TCRdb on the multiplex PCR reads, yielding one entry per CDR3 protein. This sample has more than 300,000 distinct CDR3 sequences; 11% to 15% occur once, and the top ten carry around 25%. This clonotype showed up many times. The V gene end was trimmed by 1 base and the J gene end by 4 bases; junction bases not matched to a gene: 2. CDR3 length: 15 amino acids. Germline V gives CDR1 MDHEN, CDR2 SYDVKM.

Sequenced sample: blood. The sequence was collected from a woman in her thirties with Graves' hyperthyroidism. The chain combines TRBV28 with TRBJ2-3; 10 bases align to TRBD2. This CDR3 is CASSLSGTSADTQYF. CDR3 sequence (DNA): TGTGCCAGCAGTTTATCCGGGACTAGCGCAGATACGCAGTATTTT. The variable domain in full, with the rest retrieved from reference TRBV28 and TRBJ2-3, is DVKVTQSSRYLVKRTGEKVFLECVQDMDHENMFWYRQDPGLGLRLIYFSYDVKMKEKGDIPEGYSVSREKKERFSLILESASTNQTSMYLCASSLSGTSADTQYFGPGTRLTVL.